Listed below are T cell receptor beta chains from one sample, sequenced in a study of beta chain features in type 1 diabetes. TCRdb's copy holds only in-frame clones and misses some; the assay was immunoSEQ multiplex PCR. The sample records about 140,000 clones, approximately 9.8% being singletons. The sequencing input was central memory CD4+ T cells from blood. These receptors all come from a woman aged 40 to 55 in good health. Each CDR3 is given with its conserved first and last residue. Fields, in order: clone size, V gene, D gene, J gene, CDR3 DNA, CDR3 protein. The D gene is left open where the match is weak. Size is stated for part of the rows, as once, few or many counts, or as a class when the clone is expanded.

>.|TRBV7-2|TRBD1|TRBJ1-1
TGTGCCAGCAGCCTTTGGACAGGGCAGAACACTGAAGCTTTCTTT
CASSLWTGQNTEAFF
>.|TRBV7-2|.|TRBJ1-2
TGTGCCAGCACCTTGGGACAAGGAAACTATGGCTACACCTTC
CASTLGQGNYGYTF
>few|TRBV5-1|.|TRBJ2-7
TGCGCCAGCAGCGAGGGCGGTACGGGCGACGAGCAGTACTTC
CASSEGGTGDEQYF
>.|TRBV5-1|.|TRBJ2-6
TGCGCCAGTTCGGACACCAACGTCCTGACTTTC
CASSDTNVLTF
>few|TRBV19|.|TRBJ1-6
TGTGCCAGTAGTTTAGTCCGGGGGAATTCACCCCTCCACTTT
CASSLVRGNSPLHF
>many|TRBV14|TRBD1|TRBJ2-5
TGTGCCAGCAGCCCTTTACCGGGACAGGGTGAAGAGACCCAGTACTTC
CASSPLPGQGEETQYF
>.|TRBV14|TRBD1|TRBJ1-1
TGTGCCAGCAGCCGACAGGGGAACACTGAAGCTTTCTTT
CASSRQGNTEAFF
>few|TRBV19|TRBD1|TRBJ2-5
TGTGCCAGTAGTGATTTACCGGTTGGGACAGGGTCCCAAGAGACCCAGTACTTC
CASSDLPVGTGSQETQYF
>.|TRBV15|TRBD2|TRBJ2-1
TGTGCCACCAGCAGCGATCGGAGCGGGGGGTCGTTCTACAATGAGCAGTTCTTC
CATSSDRSGGSFYNEQFF
>few|TRBV4-2|TRBD2|TRBJ2-7
TGTGCCAGCAGCCCCAGGGCGGTGCCTAGCGGTACTCGGGAGCAGTACTTC
CASSPRAVPSGTREQYF
>.|TRBV29-1|TRBD1|TRBJ1-1
TGCAGCGTTGACGGACAGGGGGCTTGGGGTACCATGAACACTGAAGCTTTCTTT
CSVDGQGAWGTMNTEAFF
>.|TRBV21-1|.|TRBJ1-1
TGTGCCAGCACCCCCAACTTAATAGAGGGGGTTACGAAGGCGACCACTGAAGCTTTCTTT
CASTPNLIEGVTKATTEAFF
>.|TRBV29-1|.|TRBJ2-3
TGCAGCGCCCCCAGCCAGGGCCGCACAGATACGCAGTATTTT
CSAPSQGRTDTQYF
>few|TRBV11-2|.|TRBJ1-2
TGTGCCAGCAGCTTATTTGATACCCGGGGCTACACCTTC
CASSLFDTRGYTF
>.|TRBV5-4|TRBD1|TRBJ1-4
TGTGCCAGCAGCTTGAACAGGGGGCCGACTAATGAAAAACTGTTTTTT
CASSLNRGPTNEKLFF
>.|TRBV5-1|TRBD1|TRBJ1-1
TGCGCCAGCCGGACAGGCATGAACACTGAAGCTTTCTTT
CASRTGMNTEAFF
>.|TRBV28|.|TRBJ2-7
TGTGCCAGCAGTTTGTTAGGGGTTAGGGAGCAGTACTTC
CASSLLGVREQYF
>.|TRBV29-1|TRBD1|TRBJ1-1
TGCAGCGGAAACAGGGGCCCGGACACTGAAGCTTTCTTT
CSGNRGPDTEAFF
>.|TRBV2|TRBD1|TRBJ1-1
TGTGCCAGCAGGACAGGGATGAACACTGAAGCTTTCTTT
CASRTGMNTEAFF
>.|TRBV28|TRBD1|TRBJ1-2
TGTGCCAGCAGCCTAGCGGGACAGGGGAGTTATGGCTACACCTTC
CASSLAGQGSYGYTF
>.|TRBV2|.|TRBJ2-5
TGTGCCAGCACAGGCCAAAGTGAGACCCAGTACTTC
CASTGQSETQYF
>few|TRBV29-1|TRBD2|TRBJ2-1
TGCAGCGACCGGGCCCGAGCGGGGAATGAGCAGTTCTTC
CSDRARAGNEQFF
>few|TRBV5-1|.|TRBJ2-1
TGCGCCAGCAGCTTGGGGGACAAGGATGAGCAGTTCTTC
CASSLGDKDEQFF
>.|TRBV27|TRBD1|TRBJ2-7
TGTGCCAGCAGTATAAACCTTGGACAGGGGACCTCCTACGAGCAGTACTTC
CASSINLGQGTSYEQYF
>.|TRBV7-9|.|TRBJ1-5
TGTGCCAGCAGCTTAAGCGGGGAGAATCAGCCCCAGCATTTT
CASSLSGENQPQHF
>.|TRBV7-9|.|TRBJ1-2
TGTGCCAGCAGCCCTGGCCGGGTAGAGTCCTATGGCTACACCTTC
CASSPGRVESYGYTF
>few|TRBV2|TRBD2|TRBJ2-1
TGTGCCAGCACCGGGGGGTCTGAGCAGTTCTTC
CASTGGSEQFF
>few|TRBV7-9|TRBD1|TRBJ1-5
TGTGCCAGCAGCTTAGGATCGGGACAGGGCAATCAGCCCCAGCATTTT
CASSLGSGQGNQPQHF
>.|TRBV5-6|TRBD1|TRBJ2-3
TGTGCCAGCAGCTTGTGGTGGCAGGGGGAATCAGATACGCAGTATTTT
CASSLWWQGESDTQYF
>few|TRBV25-1|.|TRBJ2-7
TGTGCCAGCAGTGAAGAGCCAGGAGGCTACGAGCAGTACTTC
CASSEEPGGYEQYF
>few|TRBV21-1|.|TRBJ1-4
TGTGCCAGCAGGGACAGGTGTAATGAAAAACTGTTTTTT
CASRDRCNEKLFF
>.|TRBV4-3|TRBD1|TRBJ1-5
TGCGCCAGCAGCCAGGACACAGGGGATCAGCCCCAGCATTTT
CASSQDTGDQPQHF
>.|TRBV18|.|TRBJ1-5
TGTGCCAGCTCACCCAGGGTGGCCAATCAGCCCCAGCATTTT
CASSPRVANQPQHF
>.|TRBV4-1|.|TRBJ1-2
TGCGCCAGCAGACAAACAGGCAACTATGGCTACACCTTC
CASRQTGNYGYTF
>.|TRBV29-1|.|TRBJ1-3
TGCAGCGTTGAAGATCGTCTGACGGGCTCTGGAAACACCATATATTTT
CSVEDRLTGSGNTIYF
>.|TRBV28|TRBD1|TRBJ1-3
TGTGCCAGCAGTCCCGGACAGGGGGTGAGCGGAAACACCATATATTTT
CASSPGQGVSGNTIYF
>few|TRBV2|.|TRBJ2-5
TGTGCCAGCATCGGGGGCCAAGAGACCCAGTACTTC
CASIGGQETQYF
>.|TRBV23-1|.|TRBJ1-1
TGCGCCAGCAGTCGGGGAGGGAACACTGAAGCTTTCTTT
CASSRGGNTEAFF
>few|TRBV9|.|TRBJ2-4
TGTGCCAGCCGAAGGGGCTCTGAGGACATTCAGTACTTC
CASRRGSEDIQYF
>.|TRBV21-1|.|TRBJ2-3
TGTGCCAACCCCACTTGGCGGGGGCCTTTCCGGGATACGCAGTATTTT
CANPTWRGPFRDTQYF
>.|TRBV7-8|TRBD1|TRBJ2-7
TGTGCCAGCAGGGCGACAGGGGCGCGGTACCACGAGCAGTACTTC
CASRATGARYHEQYF
>.|TRBV2|.|TRBJ1-6
TGTGCCACCCCCGGTGGGAGCTCCTATAATTCACCCCTCCACTTT
CATPGGSSYNSPLHF
>few|TRBV7-2|.|TRBJ2-7
TGTGCCAGCAGCTTAGGATCCGGGGTGAGGACCTACGAGCAGTACTTC
CASSLGSGVRTYEQYF
>.|TRBV28|TRBD1|TRBJ1-2
TGTGCCAGCAGTTCCACGACAGGGTCCAACTATGGCTACACCTTC
CASSSTTGSNYGYTF
>few|TRBV9|.|TRBJ2-2
TGTGCCAGCAGCGTAGTAGTGGGGGCAGCCGGGGAGCTGTTTTTT
CASSVVVGAAGELFF
>few|TRBV5-4|TRBD1|TRBJ1-1
TGTGCCAGCAGCTTGCAGGGGGCCTACACTGAAGCTTTCTTT
CASSLQGAYTEAFF
>.|TRBV5-1|TRBD1|TRBJ2-7
TGCGCCAGCAGCTTGGTGACAGGGGCCTCCTACGAGCAGTACTTC
CASSLVTGASYEQYF